Sequencing of this T cell receptor (beta chain) was carried out in a study of T-cell reconstitution after alpha-beta-depleted transplantation in children (dated by TCRdb to the mid-2010s). Study-level background: T-cell immune reconstitution after TCRalphabeta/CD19-depleted allogeneic hematopoietic cell transplantation in children was quantitatively tracked in the study by means of TCR repertoire profiling.

The method was PCR. For sequencing, an Illumina HiSeq 2500 was employed. TCR libraries were prepared with molecular barcoding, using unique molecular identifiers to normalize TCRbeta repertoire quantification. The public reads were reprocessed in TCRdb via fastp at Q25 and MiXCR, keeping in-frame beta chains. Rows are unified per CDR3 protein, each entry keeping the most common DNA and genes. A total of a few hundred thousand distinct CDR3 sequences appear in this sample, roughly 30% of them only once. Together, the top ten hold 36% of the sample. With respect to this clonotype: Which antigen it targets is not known. The sample holds no much larger clone one base away, and base qualities are not on file.

In light of the paper, this sample's treatment or condition label describes: allogeneic hematopoietic cell transplantation with graft depleted of TCRalphabeta T cells and CD19 B cells. The transplant recipients were children given TCRalphabeta/CD19-depleted allogeneic hematopoietic cell grafts. Summary of the overall study and its limitations: The apparently early recovery of alphabetaT-cell counts about two months after transplant reportedly depended on only several hundred rapidly expanded clones that came from non-depleted graft cells. In some patients, the high TCRbeta diversity seen at day 60 was put down to recipient T cells and intrathymic progenitors that had survived conditioning. Over subsequent months, a decline in hyperexpanded clone frequencies was noted, and after one year, T-cell counts and TCRbeta diversity were mostly ascribed to newly produced T cells.

The specimen comprised PBMCs, sampled before TCRalphabeta/CD19-depleted stem cell transplant. This clonotype was sampled from a boy under two years old with Wiskott-Aldrich syndrome, due to receive a stem cell transplant.

The DNA sequence is given as TGCAGCGTTGCACATGTTAGCGGGAGGCAGTACCAAGAGACCCAGTACTTC. It is translated as CSVAHVSGRQYQETQYF. The chain is assembled from TRBV29-1 and TRBJ2-5; 10 of the junction bases match TRBD2. The CDR3 holds 17 amino acids from the cysteine to the phenylalanine. Only the CDR3 DNA stays, 51 bases, in frame from base 1. V ends up 4 bases short and J 0 bases short, with an unmatched junction base count of 11. The germline V gene provides CDR1 SQVTM and CDR2 ANQGSEA.